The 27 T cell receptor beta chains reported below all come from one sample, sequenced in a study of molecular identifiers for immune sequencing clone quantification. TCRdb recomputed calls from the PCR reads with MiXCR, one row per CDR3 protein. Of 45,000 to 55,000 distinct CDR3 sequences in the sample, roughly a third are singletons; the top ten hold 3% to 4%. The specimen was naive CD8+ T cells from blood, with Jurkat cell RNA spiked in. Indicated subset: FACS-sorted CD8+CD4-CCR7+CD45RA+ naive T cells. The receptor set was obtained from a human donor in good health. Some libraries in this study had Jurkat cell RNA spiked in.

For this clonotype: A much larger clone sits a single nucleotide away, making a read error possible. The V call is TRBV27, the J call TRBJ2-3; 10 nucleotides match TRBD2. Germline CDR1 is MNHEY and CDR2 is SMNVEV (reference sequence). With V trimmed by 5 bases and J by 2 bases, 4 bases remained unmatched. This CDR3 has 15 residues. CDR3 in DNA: TGTGCCAGCAGTAGTAGCGGGAGGACCACAGATACGCAGTATTTT. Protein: CASSSSGRTTDTQYF.

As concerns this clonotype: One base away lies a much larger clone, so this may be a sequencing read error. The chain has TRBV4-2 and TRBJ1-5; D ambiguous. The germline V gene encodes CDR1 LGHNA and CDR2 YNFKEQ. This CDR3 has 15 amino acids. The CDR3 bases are TGTGCCCGCAGCCCATTTGGGCAGAGCAATCAGCCCCAGCATTTT. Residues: CARSPFGQSNQPQHF.

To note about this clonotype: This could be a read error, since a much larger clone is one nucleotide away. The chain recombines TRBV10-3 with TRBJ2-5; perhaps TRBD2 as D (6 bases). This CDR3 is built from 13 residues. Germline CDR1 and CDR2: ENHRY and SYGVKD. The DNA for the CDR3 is TGTGCCATCGGAGAGGGAGGCCAAGCGACCCAGTACTTC. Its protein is CAIGEGGQATQYF.

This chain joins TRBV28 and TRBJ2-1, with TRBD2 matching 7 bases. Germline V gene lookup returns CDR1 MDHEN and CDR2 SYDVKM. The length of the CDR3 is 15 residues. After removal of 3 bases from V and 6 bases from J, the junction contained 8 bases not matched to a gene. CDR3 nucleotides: TGTGCCAGCAGTTTGACGACTAGCAGGTCCAATGAGCAGTTCTTC. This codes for CASSLTTSRSNEQFF.

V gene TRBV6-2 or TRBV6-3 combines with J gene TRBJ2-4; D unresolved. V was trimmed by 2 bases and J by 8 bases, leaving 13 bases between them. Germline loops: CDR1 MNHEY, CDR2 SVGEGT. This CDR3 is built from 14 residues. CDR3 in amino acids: CASSYQDLLDIQYF. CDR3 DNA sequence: TGTGCCAGCAGTTACCAAGACTTGCTGGACATTCAGTACTTC.

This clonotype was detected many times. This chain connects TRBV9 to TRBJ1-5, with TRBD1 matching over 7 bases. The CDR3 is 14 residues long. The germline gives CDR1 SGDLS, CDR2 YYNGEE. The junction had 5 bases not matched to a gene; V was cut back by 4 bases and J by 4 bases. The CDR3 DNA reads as TGTGCCAGCAGCAAGGGACAGAAGAATCAGCCCCAGCATTTT. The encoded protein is CASSKGQKNQPQHF.

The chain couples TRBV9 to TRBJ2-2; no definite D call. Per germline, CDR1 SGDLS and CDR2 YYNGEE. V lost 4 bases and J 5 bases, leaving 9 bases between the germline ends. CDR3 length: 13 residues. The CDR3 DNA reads TGTGCCAGCAGCAAGCGTGGTACCGGGGAGCTGTTTTTT. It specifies CASSKRGTGELFF.

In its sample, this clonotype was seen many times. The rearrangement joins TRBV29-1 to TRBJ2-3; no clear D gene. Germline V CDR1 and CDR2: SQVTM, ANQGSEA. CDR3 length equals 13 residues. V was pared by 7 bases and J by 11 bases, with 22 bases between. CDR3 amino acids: CSAPAPLARGQYF. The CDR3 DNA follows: TGCAGCGCCCCGGCCCCCTTGGCTCGCGGGCAGTATTTT.

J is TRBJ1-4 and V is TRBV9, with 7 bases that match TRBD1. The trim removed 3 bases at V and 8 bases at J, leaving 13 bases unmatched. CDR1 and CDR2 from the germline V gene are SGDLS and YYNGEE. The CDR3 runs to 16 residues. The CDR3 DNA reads TGTGCCAGCAGCGCGGTCCAAGGGGGCGCGGGGGAAAAACTGTTTTTT. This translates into CASSAVQGGAGEKLFF.

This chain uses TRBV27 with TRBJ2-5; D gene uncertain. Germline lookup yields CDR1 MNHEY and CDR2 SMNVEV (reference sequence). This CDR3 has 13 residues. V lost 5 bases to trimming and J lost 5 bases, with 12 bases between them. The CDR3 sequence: CASSPHSAETQYF. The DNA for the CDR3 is TGTGCCAGCAGTCCCCATTCTGCGGAGACCCAGTACTTC.

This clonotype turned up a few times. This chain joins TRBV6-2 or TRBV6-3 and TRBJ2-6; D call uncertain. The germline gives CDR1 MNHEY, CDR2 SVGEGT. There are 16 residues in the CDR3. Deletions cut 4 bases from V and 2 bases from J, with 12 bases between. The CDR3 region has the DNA TGTGCCAGCAGTTTGGACCTTCAGACTGGGGCCAACGTCCTGACTTTC. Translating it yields CASSLDLQTGANVLTF.

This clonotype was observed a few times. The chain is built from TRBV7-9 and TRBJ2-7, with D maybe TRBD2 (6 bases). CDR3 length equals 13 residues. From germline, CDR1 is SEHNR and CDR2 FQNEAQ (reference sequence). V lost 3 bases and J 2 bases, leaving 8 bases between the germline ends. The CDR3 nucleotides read TGTGCCAGCAGCTTCCCGGGGGCCTACGAGCAGTACTTC. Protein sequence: CASSFPGAYEQYF.

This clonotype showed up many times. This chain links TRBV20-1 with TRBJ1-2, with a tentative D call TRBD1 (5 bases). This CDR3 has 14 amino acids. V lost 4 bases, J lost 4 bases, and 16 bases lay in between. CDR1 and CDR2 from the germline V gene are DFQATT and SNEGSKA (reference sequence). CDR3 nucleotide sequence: TGCAGTGCTATTTCGGGGCAGGTGATCTATGGCTACACCTTC. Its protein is CSAISGQVIYGYTF.

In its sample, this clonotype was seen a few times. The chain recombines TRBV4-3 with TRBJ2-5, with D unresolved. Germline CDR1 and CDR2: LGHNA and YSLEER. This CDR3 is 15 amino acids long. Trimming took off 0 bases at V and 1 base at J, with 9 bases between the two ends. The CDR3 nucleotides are TGCGCCAGCAGCCAAGATTTCTCCCCCCAAGAGACCCAGTACTTC. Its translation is CASSQDFSPQETQYF.

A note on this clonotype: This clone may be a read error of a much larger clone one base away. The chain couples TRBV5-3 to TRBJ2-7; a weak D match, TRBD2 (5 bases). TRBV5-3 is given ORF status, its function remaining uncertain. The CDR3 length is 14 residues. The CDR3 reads CASSLGSAAYEQYF. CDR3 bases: TGTGCCAGCAGCTTGGGTAGCGCCGCCTACGAGCAGTACTTC.

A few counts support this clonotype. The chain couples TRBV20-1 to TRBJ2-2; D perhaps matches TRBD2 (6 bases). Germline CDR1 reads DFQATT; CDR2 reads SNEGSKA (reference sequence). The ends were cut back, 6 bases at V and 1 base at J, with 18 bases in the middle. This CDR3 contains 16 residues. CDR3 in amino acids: CSANSYSGMNTGELFF. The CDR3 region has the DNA TGCAGTGCAAACAGTTATAGCGGCATGAACACCGGGGAGCTGTTTTTT.

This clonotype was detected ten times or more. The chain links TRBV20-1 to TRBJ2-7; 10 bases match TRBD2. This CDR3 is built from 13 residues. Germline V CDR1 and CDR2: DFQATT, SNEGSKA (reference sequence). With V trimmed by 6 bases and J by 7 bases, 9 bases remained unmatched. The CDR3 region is CSAPTSGAWEQYF. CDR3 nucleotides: TGCAGTGCACCCACTAGCGGGGCGTGGGAGCAGTACTTC.

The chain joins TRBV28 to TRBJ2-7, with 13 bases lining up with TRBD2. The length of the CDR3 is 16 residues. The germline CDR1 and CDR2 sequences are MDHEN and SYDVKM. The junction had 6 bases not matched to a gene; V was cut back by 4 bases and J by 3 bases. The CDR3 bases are TGTGCCAGCAGTTCGTGGACTAGCGGGAGAAGCTACGAGCAGTACTTC. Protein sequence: CASSSWTSGRSYEQYF.

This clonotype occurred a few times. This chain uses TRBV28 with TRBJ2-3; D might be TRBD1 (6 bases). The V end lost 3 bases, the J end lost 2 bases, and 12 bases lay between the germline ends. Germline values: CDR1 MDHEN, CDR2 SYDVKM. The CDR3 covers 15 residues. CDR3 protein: CASSLVTGYTDTQYF. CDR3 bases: TGTGCCAGCAGTTTGGTAACAGGGTACACAGATACGCAGTATTTT.

Here the CDR3 DNA reads TGTGCCAGCAGCTTAGGGGGAGGGCCTGGGGAGACCCAGTACTTC. It translates to CASSLGGGPGETQYF. The genes are TRBV7-3 and TRBJ2-5; 7 bases are shared with TRBD2. Trimming cost V 2 bases and J 5 bases; bases outside gene matches: 8. The CDR3 extends over 15 amino acids. Germline CDR1 is SGHTA and CDR2 is FQGTGA.

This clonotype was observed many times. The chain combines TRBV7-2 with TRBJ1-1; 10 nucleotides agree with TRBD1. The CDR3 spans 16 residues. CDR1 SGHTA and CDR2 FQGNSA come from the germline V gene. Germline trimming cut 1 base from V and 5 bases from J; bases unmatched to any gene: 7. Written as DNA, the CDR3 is TGTGCCAGCAGCTTAGTCTACGACAGGGGGCTTACTGAAGCTTTCTTT. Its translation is CASSLVYDRGLTEAFF. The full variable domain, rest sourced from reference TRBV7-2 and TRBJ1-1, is GAGVSQSPSNKVTEKGKDVELRCDPISGHTALYWYRQSLGQGLEFLIYFQGNSAPDKSGLPSDRFSAERTGGSVSTLTIQRTQQEDSAVYLCASSLVYDRGLTEAFFGQGTRLTVV.

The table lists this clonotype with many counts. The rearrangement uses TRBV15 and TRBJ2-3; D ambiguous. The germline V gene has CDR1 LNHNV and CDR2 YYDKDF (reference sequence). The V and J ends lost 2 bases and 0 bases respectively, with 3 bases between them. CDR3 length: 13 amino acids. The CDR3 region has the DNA TGTGCCACCAGCAGACCTAGCACAGATACGCAGTATTTT. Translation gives CATSRPSTDTQYF. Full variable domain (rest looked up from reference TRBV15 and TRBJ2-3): DAMVIQNPRYQVTQFGKPVTLSCSQTLNHNVMYWYQQKSSQAPKLLFHYYDKDFNNEADTPDNFQSRRPNTSFCFLDIRSPGLGDTAMYLCATSRPSTDTQYFGPGTRLTVL.

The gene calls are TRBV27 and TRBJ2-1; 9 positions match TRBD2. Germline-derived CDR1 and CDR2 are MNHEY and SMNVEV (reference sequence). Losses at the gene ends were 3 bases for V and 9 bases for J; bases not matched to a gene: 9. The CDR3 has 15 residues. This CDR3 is CASSLTSGPRGEQFF. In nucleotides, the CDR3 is TGTGCCAGCAGTTTGACTAGCGGCCCCCGGGGTGAGCAGTTCTTC.

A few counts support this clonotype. CDR3 sequence reads: CSARDPETGAVTGELFF. DNA for the CDR3: TGCAGTGCTAGAGATCCAGAGACAGGGGCCGTCACCGGGGAGCTGTTTTTT. This chain joins TRBV20-1 and TRBJ2-2; TRBD1 matches 8 bases. The CDR3 contains 17 residues. Germline CDR1 and CDR2: DFQATT and SNEGSKA (reference sequence). V lost 0 bases and J lost 4; bases outside the gene matches: 10.

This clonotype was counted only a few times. This CDR3 reads CASSLVAPLREYGEQFF. CDR3 DNA sequence: TGTGCCAGCAGCTTAGTCGCCCCATTGCGGGAGTATGGTGAGCAGTTCTTC. The chain couples TRBV7-6 to TRBJ2-1; 7 nucleotides match TRBD2. V shed 1 base and J 9 bases; nucleotides not matched to a gene: 15. Germline CDR1 is SGHVS and CDR2 is FNYEAQ. The CDR3 spans 17 residues.

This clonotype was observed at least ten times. The chain's CDR3 is CASSWGRKYEQYF. CDR3 nucleotides: TGTGCCAGCAGCTGGGGACGGAAGTACGAGCAGTACTTC. V usage is TRBV5-4 and J usage is TRBJ2-7; D assignment may be TRBD1 or TRBD2 (5 bases each). Trimming left V 3 bases short and J 4 bases short, with 11 bases between. The CDR3 is 13 amino acids. CDR1 is SGHNT, CDR2 YYREEE, per germline (reference sequence).

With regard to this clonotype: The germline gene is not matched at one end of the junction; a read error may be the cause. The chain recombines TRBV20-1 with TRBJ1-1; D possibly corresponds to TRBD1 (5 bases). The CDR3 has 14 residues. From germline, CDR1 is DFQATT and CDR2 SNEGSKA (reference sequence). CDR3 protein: CSARATRDVTEAYF. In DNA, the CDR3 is TGCAGTGCTAGGGCGACACGGGACGTCACTGAGGCTTACTTT.